Listed here are 14 T cell receptor beta chains from one sample, sequenced in a study of blood T cell repertoires in COVID-19. Sequencing used immunoSEQ multiplex PCR; TCRdb keeps in-frame clones, though not all of them. The data contain 200,000 to 250,000 clones, roughly 84% of them singletons. The sequencing input was PBMCs or T cells enriched from blood (not recorded which). The source is a woman between 40 and 50 years old who had recovered from COVID-19.

The gene calls are TRBV7-2 and TRBJ1-5; possibly TRBD1 for D (5 bases). Germline V gene lookup returns CDR1 SGHTA and CDR2 FQGNSA. The CDR3 has 15 residues. Between the trimmed V and J ends, which lost 7 bases and 6 bases, there was a span of 19 bases. CDR3 in amino acids: CASTAEGQRGQPQHF. The DNA for the CDR3 is TGTGCCAGCACGGCGGAGGGGCAAAGAGGTCAGCCCCAGCATTTT.

J is TRBJ1-4 and V is TRBV5-1; no definite D call. This CDR3 contains 15 residues. Germline values: CDR1 SGHRS, CDR2 YFSETQ. The V and J ends lost 0 bases and 8 bases respectively, with 14 bases between them. The CDR3 coding sequence is TGCGCCAGCAGCTTGGTGGGAGACCCTGGAGAAAAACTGTTTTTT. Its translation: CASSLVGDPGEKLFF.

In this sample, this clone turned up once. The chain is built from TRBV5-6 and TRBJ2-7; 9 nucleotides agree with TRBD1. There are 14 residues in the CDR3. V shed 2 bases and J 4 bases; nucleotides not matched to a gene: 4. CDR1 and CDR2 (germline): SGHDT, YYEEEE. The CDR3 bases are TGTGCCAGCAGCTTTCGGGACAGGGCTTACGAGCAGTACGTC. Its protein product is CASSFRDRAYEQYV.

The V call is TRBV6-4, the J call TRBJ1-3; D remains unclear. CDR1 and CDR2 (germline): MRHNA, SNTAGT. The CDR3 is 10 amino acids. With 6 bases removed from V and 5 bases from J, the gap between germline ends came to 2 bases. The CDR3 protein is CASSRNTIYF. In DNA form, the CDR3 reads TGTGCCAGCAGCAGAAACACCATATATTTT.

The CDR3 loop is CASSRAGGSYEQYF. The CDR3 region has the DNA TGTGCCAGCAGCAGAGCGGGAGGCTCCTACGAGCAGTACTTC. The chain carries TRBV11-1 and TRBJ2-7, with 9 bases lining up with TRBD2. Germline V gene sequence: CDR1 SGHAT, CDR2 FQDESV (reference sequence). The CDR3 is 14 amino acids. V dropped 5 bases and J dropped 0; count of bases not matched to a gene: 2.

This chain joins TRBV9 and TRBJ2-3; 8 bases align to TRBD2. The ends lost 4 bases at V and 2 bases at J; junction bases unmatched: 12. The V gene's germline CDR1 is SGDLS and CDR2 YYNGEE. The CDR3 runs 17 residues. CDR3: CASSTPLAGQITDTQYF. CDR3 nucleotide sequence: TGTGCCAGCAGCACACCCCTAGCGGGCCAGATCACAGATACGCAGTATTTT.

The chain joins TRBV20-1 to TRBJ2-7; the D gene is possibly TRBD2 (6 bases). The germline V and J ends were trimmed by 6 bases and 4 bases, with 10 bases remaining between them. Germline CDR1 and CDR2: DFQATT and SNEGSKA (reference sequence). This CDR3 contains 11 residues. CDR3 residues: CSAAGFYEQYV. The DNA for the CDR3 is TGCAGTGCGGCGGGGTTTTACGAGCAGTACGTC.

This chain links TRBV18 with TRBJ2-1; 11 nucleotides agree with TRBD2. The CDR3 has 18 amino acids. V shed 0 bases, J shed 4 bases, and the junction held 8 bases outside the gene matches. Germline CDR1 is KGHSH and CDR2 is LQKENI. CDR3 in amino acids: CASSPPRTSGRSYNEQFF. The CDR3 DNA reads as TGTGCCAGCTCACCACCTAGAACTAGCGGGAGATCTTACAATGAGCAGTTCTTC.

The chain joins TRBV12-3 or TRBV12-4 to TRBJ1-1; D perhaps matches TRBD1 (5 bases). Trimming stripped 1 base from V and 6 bases from J, with 6 bases between. This CDR3 comprises 12 residues. CDR3 sequence reads: CASSLGTSEAFF. The CDR3 DNA is TGTGCCAGCAGTTTAGGGACATCTGAAGCTTTCTTT.

This clone has a handful of counts. The V gene is TRBV6-2 or TRBV6-3, the J gene TRBJ1-1; 7 bases fit TRBD1. V dropped 6 bases and J dropped 1; count of bases not matched to a gene: 8. Germline lookup yields CDR1 MNHEY and CDR2 SVGEGT. This CDR3 has 15 amino acids. This CDR3 is CASSATGRKNTEAFF. In DNA, the CDR3 is TGTGCCAGCAGCGCGACAGGGCGAAAGAACACTGAAGCTTTCTTT.

J is TRBJ1-5 and V is TRBV2; TRBD1 might be the D (5 bases). Trimming removed 3 bases at V and 4 bases at J, with 13 bases between. The CDR3 is 15 residues long. Germline lookup yields CDR1 SNHLY and CDR2 FYNNEI. The CDR3 coding sequence is TGTGCCAGCAGTGAGCAGGGCTTAGGGAATCAGCCCCAGCATTTT. Encoded protein: CASSEQGLGNQPQHF.

This sequence joins TRBV6-2 or TRBV6-3 and TRBJ2-5, with 7 bases lining up with TRBD2. The length of the CDR3 is 15 residues. Germline V gene lookup returns CDR1 MNHEY and CDR2 SVGEGT. J gave up 3 bases and V 2 bases, and 6 bases lay outside the gene matches. The CDR3 sequence: CASSYSGTEEETQYF. The CDR3 DNA is TGTGCCAGCAGTTACAGCGGGACGGAAGAAGAGACCCAGTACTTC.

The rearrangement joins TRBV30 to TRBJ2-2; D is possibly TRBD2 (6 bases). Germline loops: CDR1 GTSNPN, CDR2 SVGIG (reference sequence). This CDR3 has 16 amino acids. The V end was cut by 8 bases, the J end by 1 base, with 20 bases between. The CDR3 loop is CAGTGRGPLNTGELFF. The CDR3 DNA reads TGTGCCGGAACTGGGCGGGGACCTTTGAACACCGGGGAGCTGTTTTTT.

The chain recombines TRBV6-5 with TRBJ1-1; TRBD1 might be the D (5 bases). The V gene lost 5 bases and the J gene lost 0 bases, with 13 bases spanning the gap. Germline CDR1 reads MNHEY; CDR2 reads SVGAGI. The CDR3 contains 15 residues. This chain's CDR3 is CASSSTGGVNTEAFF. In nucleotides, the CDR3 is TGTGCCAGCAGTAGCACGGGGGGGGTGAACACTGAAGCTTTCTTT.